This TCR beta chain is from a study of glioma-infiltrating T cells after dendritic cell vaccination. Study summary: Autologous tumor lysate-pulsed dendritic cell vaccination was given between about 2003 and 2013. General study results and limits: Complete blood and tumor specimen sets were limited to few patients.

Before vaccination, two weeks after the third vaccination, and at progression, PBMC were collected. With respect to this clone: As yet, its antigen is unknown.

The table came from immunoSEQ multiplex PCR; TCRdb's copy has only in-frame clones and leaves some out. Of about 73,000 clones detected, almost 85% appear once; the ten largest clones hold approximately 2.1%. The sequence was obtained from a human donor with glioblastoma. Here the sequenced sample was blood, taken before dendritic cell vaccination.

The CDR3: CAWSLGQGYGYTF. The CDR3 DNA sequence: TGTGCCTGGAGCTTGGGACAGGGCTATGGCTACACCTTC. This rearrangement joins TRBV30 to TRBJ1-2; 9 bases line up with TRBD1. Germline values: CDR1 GTSNPN, CDR2 SVGIG (reference sequence). This CDR3 is built from 13 residues. With 3 bases clipped from V and 4 bases from J, the junction kept 3 bases outside the gene matches.